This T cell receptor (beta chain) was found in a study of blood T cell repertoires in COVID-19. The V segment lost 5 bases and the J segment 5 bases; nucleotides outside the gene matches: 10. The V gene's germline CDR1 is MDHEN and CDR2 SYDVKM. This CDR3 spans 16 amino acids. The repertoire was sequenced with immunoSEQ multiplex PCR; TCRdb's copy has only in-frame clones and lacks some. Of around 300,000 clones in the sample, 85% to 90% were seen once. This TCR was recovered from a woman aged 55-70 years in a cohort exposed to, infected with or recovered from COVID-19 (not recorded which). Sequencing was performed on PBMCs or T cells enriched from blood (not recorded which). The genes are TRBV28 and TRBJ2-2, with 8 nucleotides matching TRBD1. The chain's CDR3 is CASSPIDRGGTGELFF. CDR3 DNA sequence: TGTGCCAGCAGTCCAATAGACAGGGGCGGTACCGGGGAGCTGTTTTTT.